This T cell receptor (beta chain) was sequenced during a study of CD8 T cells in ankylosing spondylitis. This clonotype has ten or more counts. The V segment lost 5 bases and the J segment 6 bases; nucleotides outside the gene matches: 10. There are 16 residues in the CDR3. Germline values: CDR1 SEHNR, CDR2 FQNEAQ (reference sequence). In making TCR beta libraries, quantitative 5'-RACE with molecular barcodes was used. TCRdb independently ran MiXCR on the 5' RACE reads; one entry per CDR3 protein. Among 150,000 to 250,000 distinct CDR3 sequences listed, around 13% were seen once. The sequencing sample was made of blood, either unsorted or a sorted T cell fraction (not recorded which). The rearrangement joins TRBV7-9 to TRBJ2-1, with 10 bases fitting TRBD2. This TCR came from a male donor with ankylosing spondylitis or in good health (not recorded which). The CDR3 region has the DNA TGTGCCAGCAGCCCCCAGCGGGGGGGGCCGGTCAATGAGCAGTTCTTC. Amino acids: CASSPQRGGPVNEQFF.